Listed below are T cell receptor beta chains from one sample, sequenced in a study of blood T cell repertoires in COVID-19. This table comes from immunoSEQ multiplex PCR, and its TCRdb copy is limited to in-frame clones, with some not included. Counted here are approximately 200,000 clones, roughly 84% occurring once; the ten biggest clones make up 7% to 8.5%. Sample: PBMCs or T cells enriched from blood (not recorded which). The receptors were gathered from a man in his thirties or forties in a cohort exposed to, infected with or recovered from COVID-19 (not recorded which). CDR3s include the opening cysteine and the closing phenylalanine or tryptophan. D genes are given only for firm matches. Only some rows state a clone size, as once, few, many or a class for expanded clones.

D,J,V,size,CDR3,DNA
.,TRBJ2-3,TRBV7-9,.,CASSLIRGLDTQYF,TGTGCCAGCAGCTTAATCCGGGGATTAGATACGCAGTATTTT
TRBD1,TRBJ1-1,TRBV9,.,CASSSGTGNTEAFF,TGTGCCAGCAGCTCAGGGACAGGAAACACTGAAGCTTTCTTT
TRBD2,TRBJ2-1,TRBV20-1,.,CSASRRTSSNEQFF,TGCAGTGCGAGTCGGCGGACTAGCTCCAATGAGCAGTTCTTC
.,TRBJ1-6,TRBV12-3/TRBV12-4,.,CASSFGRGKPLHF,TGTGCCAGCAGTTTTGGCCGGGGTAAACCCCTCCACTTT
.,TRBJ2-7,TRBV5-1,.,CASSETTLGHEQYF,TGCGCCAGCAGCGAAACTACCCTAGGCCACGAGCAGTACTTC
TRBD1,TRBJ1-4,TRBV27,.,CASRGQGWINEKLFF,TGTGCCAGCAGAGGACAGGGTTGGATTAATGAAAAACTGTTTTTT
TRBD1,TRBJ1-2,TRBV7-6,once,CASSLQLWTGNDGYTF,TGTGCCAGCAGCTTGCAATTATGGACAGGGAACGATGGCTACACCTTC
.,TRBJ2-5,TRBV7-6,.,CASSLTRRGTDTQYF,TGTGCCAGCAGTTTAACTCGACGGGGGACTGACACCCAGTACTTC
.,TRBJ2-7,TRBV5-6,.,CASSPLNPRGSPYEQYF,TGTGCCAGCAGCCCACTGAATCCAAGGGGTTCTCCGTACGAGCAGTACTTC
TRBD1,TRBJ2-2,TRBV5-6,.,CASSGPGQVSGELFF,TGTGCCAGCAGCGGACCGGGACAGGTGTCCGGGGAGCTGTTTTTT
TRBD1,TRBJ1-2,TRBV5-6,.,CASSLTIGTGSHGYTF,TGTGCCAGCAGCTTAACTATAGGGACAGGCTCGCATGGCTACACCTTC
TRBD2,TRBJ2-1,TRBV18,.,CASSPQLAGGPSEQFF,TGTGCCAGCTCACCACAACTAGCGGGAGGGCCAAGTGAGCAGTTCTTC
.,TRBJ2-1,TRBV6-6,few,CASRTGNEQFF,TGTGCCAGCAGGACCGGGAATGAGCAGTTCTTC
TRBD1,TRBJ1-6,TRBV5-6,.,CASSLGTGRYNSPLHF,TGTGCCAGCAGCTTGGGGACAGGGAGGTATAATTCACCCCTCCACTTT
.,TRBJ1-1,TRBV5-6,.,CASSLDFRANTEAFF,TGTGCCAGCAGCTTGGATTTCAGGGCGAACACTGAAGCTTTCTTT
.,TRBJ2-7,TRBV28,.,CASRGEGEKRVEQYF,TGTGCCAGCAGAGGAGAAGGGGAGAAGCGGGTCGAGCAGTACTTC
TRBD1,TRBJ1-2,TRBV11-2,few,CASSSHRGDNYGYTF,TGTGCCAGCAGCTCGCACAGGGGGGATAACTATGGCTACACCTTC
TRBD1,TRBJ1-4,TRBV9,.,CASSRQGHNEKLFF,TGTGCCAGCAGCAGACAGGGTCATAATGAAAAACTGTTTTTT
TRBD1,TRBJ1-3,TRBV11-2,.,CATKRFTGEGGNTIYF,TGTGCCACAAAACGATTTACAGGGGAAGGTGGAAACACCATATATTTT
TRBD1,TRBJ2-7,TRBV19,.,CASSGTGGYYEQYF,TGTGCCAGTAGCGGGACAGGGGGTTACTACGAGCAGTACTTC
TRBD2,TRBJ2-3,TRBV5-1,.,CASSSPPGRGRGTDTQYF,TGCGCCAGCAGCTCCCCCCCCGGCCGCGGGAGGGGGACAGATACGCAGTATTTT
TRBD2,TRBJ2-1,TRBV5-1,.,CASRWTSGAYNEQFF,TGCGCCAGCAGGTGGACTAGCGGGGCCTACAATGAGCAGTTCTTC
.,TRBJ2-1,TRBV10-3,.,CAISESAGFASYNEQFF,TGTGCCATCAGTGAGTCAGCGGGTTTTGCATCCTACAATGAGCAGTTCTTC
.,TRBJ2-7,TRBV6-2/TRBV6-3,.,CASSPGQLYEQYF,TGTGCCAGCAGTCCAGGACAGCTCTACGAGCAGTACTTC
.,TRBJ1-4,TRBV14,.,CASSQDLREKLFF,TGTGCCAGCAGCCAAGATCTGAGGGAAAAACTGTTTTTT
.,TRBJ1-1,TRBV6-5,.,CASSSPQNTEAFF,TGTGCCAGCAGTTCGCCACAGAACACTGAAGCTTTCTTT
TRBD2,TRBJ2-1,TRBV5-6,.,CASSPRQGWTSGAYNEQFF,TGTGCCAGCAGCCCTAGACAGGGGTGGACTAGCGGGGCGTACAATGAGCAGTTCTTC
.,TRBJ2-7,TRBV10-3,.,CAISRLEGYEQYF,TGTGCCATCAGTAGACTAGAGGGGTACGAGCAGTACTTC